This TCR beta chain came from a study of blood T cell repertoires in COVID-19. Study-wide context: Researchers got acute and convalescent COVID-19 samples from the United States, Italy and Spain.

Method: immunoSEQ multiplex PCR; TCRdb's copy keeps in-frame clones and lacks some. The sample carries about 110,000 clones, roughly nine tenths recorded once. The sample consisted of peripheral blood. This clonotype was sampled from a human donor in a cohort sampled during active COVID-19.

The CDR3: CASSPGLAGGRTDTQYF. CDR3 bases: TGTGCCAGCAGCCCGGGACTAGCGGGAGGACGCACAGATACGCAGTATTTT. The chain employs TRBV5-4 and TRBJ2-3; 15 nucleotides align to TRBD2. This CDR3 spans 17 amino acids. The germline V gene encodes CDR1 SGHNT and CDR2 YYREEE (reference sequence). The junction had 4 bases not matched to a gene; V was cut back by 4 bases and J by 1 base.